This TCR beta chain was identified in a study of T cells expressing NK-cell markers. Study in general: Of eight sequenced donors, seven were HCMV-seropositive and one HCMV-seronegative.

The CDR3 consists of 13 residues. The study, taken as a whole, reports: More than 5 donors showed dominant NKG2C+ clonotypes comprising roughly 1.0-7.5% of their CD8+ T cells. It remained uncertain whether the expanded NKG2C+ T cell clones were specific for HCMV antigens.

What made the TCR beta cDNA was 5'RACE template switching with UMIs. TCRdb re-called the 5' RACE reads; one entry per CDR3 protein, DNA not given. The specimen's table records about 550,000 distinct CDR3 sequences. Concerning this clonotype itself: Its specificity is not known.

This TCR was recovered from a man aged 18 to 30 in good health. The V gene is TRBV12-3 or TRBV12-4, the J gene TRBJ2-5. Sequencing was carried out using blood T cells: a sorted CD56 or NKG2C T cell subset, CD4+ or CD8+ T cells, or bulk PBMC T cells (not recorded which). CDR3 protein: CASTLRLEETQYF.